The 28 T cell receptor beta chains given below trace back to one sample, sequenced in a study of blood T cell repertoires in COVID-19 (dated by TCRdb to about 2020). Library construction relied on the immunoSEQ multiplex PCR assay. The clones in this table, taken by TCRdb from immuneACCESS, are in-frame only. Not every clone is retained; where verified, under half of the shortfall comes from an unresolved V gene, and the cause of the rest is unknown. Across this sample there are just under 350,000 clones, with 85% to 90% seen only once. Of the sample, around 6% falls within the top ten clones. Input material: peripheral blood. Source of these receptors: a woman aged 50 to 60 with COVID-19, enrolled during active disease.

V and J are TRBV19 and TRBJ2-5; 12 bases are shared with TRBD2. J gave up 4 bases and V 6 bases, and 3 bases lay outside the gene matches. This CDR3 is built from 14 residues. CDR1 LNHDA and CDR2 SQIVND come from the germline V gene (reference sequence). The DNA of the CDR3 is TGTGCCAGTAGCCAACTAGCGGGAGGAGAGACCCAGTACTTC. Translation: CASSQLAGGETQYF.

This clone showed up just a few times. The V gene is TRBV6-1, the J gene TRBJ2-1; 10 bases line up with TRBD1. CDR1 is MNHNS, CDR2 SASEGT, per germline. The CDR3 loop spans 16 amino acids. The J segment lost 9 bases and the V segment lost 6 bases, leaving 14 bases of the junction unmatched. CDR3 nucleotides: TGTGCCAGCAGCGAAAGGGGGACAGGGGCCTCCGGTGAGCAGTTCTTC. It is translated as CASSERGTGASGEQFF.

J is TRBJ2-7 and V is TRBV6-2 or TRBV6-3, with D perhaps TRBD1 (6 bases). V lost 2 bases and J 2 bases, leaving 16 bases between the germline ends. Germline CDR1 reads MNHEY; CDR2 reads SVGEGT. CDR3 size: 16 residues. Here the CDR3 reads CASSYLRLGQPYEQYF. CDR3 DNA: TGTGCCAGCAGTTACCTAAGGTTGGGACAACCCTACGAGCAGTACTTC.

The chain joins TRBV7-9 to TRBJ2-7, with 10 bases identical to TRBD1. In germline, CDR1 is SEHNR, CDR2 FQNEAQ (reference sequence). CDR3 size: 15 residues. Unmatched junction bases numbered 6, after V lost 5 bases and J lost 2 bases. CDR3 amino acids: CASSSDRGPTYEQYF. In DNA, the CDR3 is TGTGCCAGCAGCAGTGACAGGGGGCCTACCTACGAGCAGTACTTC.

This clone was picked up a small number of times. The chain uses TRBV7-2 and TRBJ2-1; D not certain. CDR3 length equals 12 residues. V lost 5 bases and J 3 bases, leaving 5 bases between the germline ends. Germline V CDR1 and CDR2: SGHTA, FQGNSA. The CDR3 spells CASSQIYNEQFF. The CDR3 DNA follows: TGTGCCAGCAGCCAGATCTACAATGAGCAGTTCTTC.

In regard to this clone: An end of the junction differs from the germline gene, which may be a read error. J is TRBJ2-5 and V is TRBV7-7, with D possibly TRBD1 on 6 matching bases. Germline CDR1 reads SSHAT; CDR2 reads FNYEAQ (reference sequence). The CDR3 extends over 13 amino acids. CDR3: CASSLSQGETQYF. CDR3 sequence (DNA): TGTGCTAGCAGCTTAAGCCAGGGGGAGACCCAGTACTTC.

About this clone: One end of the junction does not line up with germline, which may come from a read error. The chain combines TRBV2 with TRBJ2-7, with D maybe TRBD1 (6 bases). Germline assignment: CDR1 SNHLY and CDR2 FYNNEI. The length of the CDR3 is 13 residues. The CDR3 DNA reads as TGTGCCAGCAGTCCTGTTCCGGGACAAGGCATCTCTTTC. This encodes CASSPVPGQGISF.

This sequence joins TRBV5-1 and TRBJ2-3; the D gene is possibly TRBD2 (7 bases). The CDR3 has 16 amino acids. Germline values: CDR1 SGHRS, CDR2 YFSETQ. V was shortened by 0 bases and J by 0 bases, with 11 bases between the two germline ends. The CDR3 sequence: CASSLGGGYSTDTQYF. Here the CDR3 DNA reads TGCGCCAGCAGCTTGGGCGGGGGCTACAGCACAGATACGCAGTATTTT.

V is TRBV30 and J is TRBJ1-1; the D is unclear. CDR1 GTSNPN and CDR2 SVGIG come from the germline V gene (reference sequence). This CDR3 contains 14 residues. V was trimmed by 0 bases and J by 4 bases, leaving 12 bases between them. CDR3: CAWSVWAGSTEAFF. In DNA form, the CDR3 reads TGTGCCTGGAGTGTATGGGCGGGAAGCACTGAAGCTTTCTTT. The full variable domain, completed using reference TRBV30 and TRBJ1-1, is SQTIHQWPATLVQPVGSPLSLECTVEGTSNPNLYWYRQAAGRGLQLLFYSVGIGQISSEVPQNLSASRPQDRQFILSSKKLLLSDSGFYLCAWSVWAGSTEAFFGQGTRLTVV.

This sequence joins TRBV6-5 and TRBJ2-6, with D unclear. The CDR3 runs to 15 residues. Trimming took 7 bases from V and 0 from J, leaving 10 bases between them. In germline, CDR1 is MNHEY, CDR2 SVGAGI. The chain's CDR3 is CASTSTGSGANVLTF. Written as DNA, the CDR3 is TGTGCCAGCACTTCTACGGGCTCTGGGGCCAACGTCCTGACTTTC.

The gene calls are TRBV27 and TRBJ2-7; 13 bases line up with TRBD2. There are 19 residues in the CDR3. V gave up 4 bases and J gave up 0 bases; unmatched junction bases: 12. Germline V lookup: CDR1 MNHEY, CDR2 SMNVEV (reference sequence). In DNA form, the CDR3 reads TGTGCCAGCAGTTCGTCCGGGACTAGCGGGACCCAAATCTCCTACGAGCAGTACTTC. Encoded protein: CASSSSGTSGTQISYEQYF.

The V gene is TRBV9, the J gene TRBJ2-2; 10 bases match TRBD2. Trimming took 4 bases from V and 6 from J; bases not matched to a gene: 21. The CDR3 totals 20 residues. The germline V gene encodes CDR1 SGDLS and CDR2 YYNGEE. As DNA, the CDR3 is TGTGCCAGCAGCACCGTGAAGCGGGAGGGCCCCGTCATCGCGTCCGGGGAGCTGTTTTTT. This translates into CASSTVKREGPVIASGELFF.

The chain joins TRBV7-9 to TRBJ2-1, with 9 bases aligning to TRBD2. V was clipped by 4 bases and J by 8 bases; unmatched bases: 9. Per the germline V gene, CDR1 is SEHNR and CDR2 is FQNEAQ (reference sequence). This CDR3 has 15 residues. CDR3 DNA: TGTGCCAGCAGCTCCAGGGTAGCGGGAGTGGATGAGCAGTTCTTC. Encoded protein: CASSSRVAGVDEQFF.

The chain's CDR3 is CATSRWGSGRPETQYF. The CDR3 coding sequence is TGTGCCACCAGCAGATGGGGTAGCGGGAGACCCGAGACCCAGTACTTC. This rearrangement joins TRBV15 to TRBJ2-5; 9 positions agree with TRBD2. V dropped 2 bases and J dropped 5; count of bases not matched to a gene: 9. Germline values: CDR1 LNHNV, CDR2 YYDKDF (reference sequence). This CDR3 comprises 16 residues.

This sequence joins TRBV7-3 and TRBJ1-2, with D unresolved. The V gene's germline CDR1 is SGHTA and CDR2 FQGTGA. The V end lost 3 bases, the J end lost 5 bases, and 16 bases lay between the germline ends. The CDR3 contains 15 residues. The CDR3 is CASSLGPSIRYGYTF. In DNA, the CDR3 is TGTGCCAGCAGCTTGGGCCCCTCAATTCGGTATGGCTACACCTTC.

The gene calls are TRBV5-1 and TRBJ2-1; 10 bases match TRBD2. V gave up 4 bases and J gave up 9 bases; unmatched junction bases: 19. Germline V lookup: CDR1 SGHRS, CDR2 YFSETQ. The CDR3 has 18 amino acids. The CDR3 here is CASSPEPPLAGAIFEQFF. The CDR3 DNA reads as TGCGCCAGCAGCCCCGAACCCCCGCTAGCGGGAGCTATCTTTGAGCAGTTCTTC.

The chain combines TRBV19 with TRBJ1-1; 8 bases are shared with TRBD1. The germline V gene has CDR1 LNHDA and CDR2 SQIVND (reference sequence). V shed 5 bases, J shed 0 bases, and the junction held 14 bases outside the gene matches. The CDR3 extends over 18 amino acids. The DNA of the CDR3 is TGTGCCAGTAGTTCGTTTAGGGGGACAGGCTACATGAACACTGAAGCTTTCTTT. Translating it yields CASSSFRGTGYMNTEAFF.

There are a few counts of this clone. The chain couples TRBV30 to TRBJ1-5; the D is unclear. V lost 2 bases and J 3 bases, leaving 8 bases between the germline ends. This CDR3 region has 13 residues. CDR1 and CDR2 (germline): GTSNPN, SVGIG (reference sequence). As DNA, the CDR3 is TGTGCCTGGAGTCCGGGGTACAATCAGCCCCAGCATTTT. It translates to CAWSPGYNQPQHF. The complete variable domain, with remaining parts taken from reference TRBV30 and TRBJ1-5, reads SQTIHQWPATLVQPVGSPLSLECTVEGTSNPNLYWYRQAAGRGLQLLFYSVGIGQISSEVPQNLSASRPQDRQFILSSKKLLLSDSGFYLCAWSPGYNQPQHFGDGTRLSIL.

The chain couples TRBV9 to TRBJ1-1, with 9 bases matching TRBD1. V lost 4 bases and J lost 5; bases outside the gene matches: 15. Germline lookup yields CDR1 SGDLS and CDR2 YYNGEE. The CDR3 is 17 amino acids. The CDR3 nucleotides read TGTGCCAGCAGCAGACTTACGGATGGGACAGGGAGAACTGAAGCTTTCTTT. Translation: CASSRLTDGTGRTEAFF.

This chain connects TRBV24-1 to TRBJ2-2, with a possible D match to TRBD2 (5 bases). The V gene lost 7 bases and the J gene lost 4 bases, with 9 bases spanning the gap. The CDR3 runs to 13 residues. Germline V gives CDR1 KGHDR, CDR2 SFDVKD. The CDR3 loop reads CATRRGSTGELFF. The CDR3 DNA is TGTGCCACCAGAAGAGGGTCCACCGGGGAGCTGTTTTTT.

This chain connects TRBV4-1 to TRBJ1-1, with a weak D call TRBD1 (5 bases). The CDR3 is 14 amino acids. Germline CDR1 is MGHRA and CDR2 is YSYEKL. Trimming stripped 2 bases from V and 3 bases from J, with 10 bases between. For the CDR3, the DNA is TGCGCCAGCAGCCAAACCGGGGGGGACACTGAAGCTTTCTTT. It specifies CASSQTGGDTEAFF.

The rearrangement uses TRBV11-2 and TRBJ1-1; 7 bases align to TRBD1. Germline loops: CDR1 SGHAT, CDR2 FQNNGV. The V gene end was trimmed by 5 bases and the J gene end by 6 bases; junction bases not matched to a gene: 12. CDR3 length: 15 amino acids. CDR3 sequence reads: CASSPGTAITPEAFF. CDR3 DNA sequence: TGTGCCAGCAGCCCCGGGACAGCGATAACCCCTGAAGCTTTCTTT.

The chain joins TRBV2 to TRBJ1-2; 9 bases map to TRBD1. This CDR3 contains 14 residues. Germline assignment: CDR1 SNHLY and CDR2 FYNNEI. J gave up 7 bases and V 7 bases, and 10 bases lay outside the gene matches. The CDR3 protein is CASIYDRGTGGYTF. For the CDR3, the DNA is TGTGCCAGCATTTACGACAGGGGGACGGGTGGCTACACCTTC.

The rearrangement joins TRBV3-1 (or the pseudogene TRBV3-2) to TRBJ2-7; possibly TRBD1 for D (5 bases). Germline-derived CDR1 and CDR2 are LGHDT and YNNKEL (reference sequence). Trimming removed 5 bases at V and 3 bases at J, with 11 bases between. This CDR3 is built from 13 residues. CDR3 amino acids: CASSRGHLYEQYF. The CDR3 DNA sequence: TGTGCCAGCAGCAGAGGACACCTCTACGAGCAGTACTTC.

The genes are TRBV5-1 and TRBJ2-7; 14 bases line up with TRBD2. V lost 2 bases to trimming and J lost 3 bases; unmatched junction nucleotides: 10. The CDR3 has 18 amino acids. The germline CDR1 and CDR2 sequences are SGHRS and YFSETQ. In DNA form, the CDR3 reads TGCGCCAGCAGCTTAAAAGAGGGGACTAGCGGGGGACTCTACGAGCAGTACTTC. Protein product: CASSLKEGTSGGLYEQYF.

This clone was observed a few times. This chain connects TRBV11-2 to TRBJ2-1, with 7 bases lining up with TRBD2. CDR3 length: 12 amino acids. The ends lost 1 base at V and 16 bases at J; junction bases unmatched: 7. Germline V gives CDR1 SGHAT, CDR2 FQNNGV. The CDR3 sequence: CASSLGSSGIFF. The CDR3 coding sequence is TGTGCCAGCAGCTTAGGTTCCAGCGGGATTTTCTTC.

This chain joins TRBV11-1 and TRBJ2-1, with 8 bases that match TRBD2. In germline, CDR1 is SGHAT, CDR2 FQDESV (reference sequence). This CDR3 comprises 15 residues. V was pared by 5 bases and J by 5 bases, with 8 bases of the junction left unmatched. CDR3 amino acids: CASSLGTRWNNEQFF. Here the CDR3 DNA reads TGTGCCAGCAGCCTAGGGACTAGGTGGAACAATGAGCAGTTCTTC.

The chain recombines TRBV7-6 with TRBJ2-3; TRBD2 matches 9 bases. This CDR3 is 16 amino acids long. The germline gives CDR1 SGHVS, CDR2 FNYEAQ. With V trimmed by 4 bases and J by 8 bases, 13 bases remained unmatched. In DNA form, the CDR3 reads TGTGCCAGCAGCTCGGCTAGCGGGGCTCTTGGAGGTACGCAGTATTTT. As protein: CASSSASGALGGTQYF.